This T cell receptor (beta chain) was recovered during a study of siplizumab effects on memory and regulatory T cells. Overall study findings and caveats: Mapping to unstimulated subsets was achieved for only a minor fraction of alloreactive clones.

Of note for this clone: The antigen is undetermined.

The assay was immunoSEQ multiplex PCR, and TCRdb's table has in-frame clones only and misses some. This table has about 120,000 clones, roughly 94% appearing once. Trimming pared 2 bases from V and 5 bases from J, leaving 12 bases between. CDR3 length: 15 residues. Germline values: CDR1 MDHEN, CDR2 SYDVKM. This clonotype was obtained from a human donor in good health. Material: non-Treg CD4+ T cells sorted from blood. This rearrangement joins TRBV28 to TRBJ1-4, with D maybe TRBD1 (5 bases). CDR3 bases: TGTGCCAGCAGTTTACCTGGGACGGCGAATGAAAAACTGTTTTTT. Protein sequence: CASSLPGTANEKLFF.